Listed below are T cell receptor beta chains from one sample, sequenced in a study of CD8 T cells in ankylosing spondylitis. Via MiXCR, TCRdb re-called the 5' RACE reads, giving one row per CDR3 protein. This table holds over 150,000 distinct CDR3 sequences, 9.5% to 15% found once. Material: blood, either unsorted or a sorted T cell fraction (not recorded which). The receptors shown here come from a male donor with ankylosing spondylitis or in good health (not recorded which). Each CDR3 is given with its conserved first and last residue. The order of the fields is J gene, CDR3 length, D gene, V gene, clone size, CDR3 protein, CDR3 DNA. D genes are given only for firm matches. Clone size appears in some rows only: once, few, many, or a class for an expanded clone.

TRBJ2-2,13,NA,TRBV15,NA,CATGDLNTGELFF,TGTGCCACTGGGGACCTAAACACCGGGGAGCTGTTTTTT
TRBJ1-1,11,NA,TRBV20-1,few,CSARDSSRAFF,TGCAGTGCTAGAGATTCAAGTCGGGCTTTCTTT
TRBJ2-1,14,NA,TRBV14,many,CASSQEAEGNEQFF,TGTGCCAGCAGCCAAGAAGCCGAGGGGAATGAGCAGTTCTTC
TRBJ2-1,14,NA,TRBV19,NA,CASSFGDPANEQFF,TGTGCCAGTAGTTTTGGGGACCCAGCCAATGAGCAGTTCTTC
TRBJ1-2,14,TRBD1,TRBV29-1,many,CSVAGQATNYGYTF,TGCAGCGTGGCGGGACAGGCTACTAACTATGGCTACACCTTC
TRBJ1-1,14,NA,TRBV20-1,few,CSARHRDKNTEAFF,TGCAGTGCTCGACACAGGGACAAGAACACTGAAGCTTTCTTT
TRBJ2-6,18,NA,TRBV6-5,few,CASSYSTGLLSGANVLTF,TGTGCCAGCAGTTACTCGACAGGCCTACTCTCTGGGGCCAACGTCCTGACTTTC
TRBJ2-3,14,NA,TRBV2,few,CASSAGGRSDTQYF,TGTGCCAGCAGTGCCGGGGGCCGCTCAGATACGCAGTATTTT
TRBJ2-3,17,NA,TRBV21-1,many,CASTPHSTGTTSDTQYF,TGTGCCAGTACACCCCATTCCACCGGGACTACCTCAGATACGCAGTATTTT
TRBJ1-1,14,TRBD1,TRBV6-1,NA,CASTRTGPNTEAFF,TGTGCCAGCACCCGGACAGGGCCGAACACTGAAGCTTTCTTT
TRBJ2-7,14,NA,TRBV25-1,few,CASSGRDGDYEQYF,TGTGCCAGCAGTGGTCGGGACGGTGACTACGAGCAGTACTTC
TRBJ2-7,15,TRBD2,TRBV5-1,NA,CASSLLGGGSYEQYF,TGCGCCAGCAGCTTGCTCGGGGGGGGCTCCTACGAGCAGTACTTC
TRBJ2-1,14,TRBD2,TRBV18,few,CASSPASGFNEQFF,TGTGCCAGCTCACCGGCTAGCGGGTTCAATGAGCAGTTCTTC
TRBJ2-7,14,TRBD2,TRBV6-5,NA,CASSYGGGWGSQYF,TGTGCCAGCAGTTACGGCGGGGGGTGGGGATCCCAATACTTC
TRBJ2-7,13,NA,TRBV10-2,few,CASSEVQPHEQYF,TGCGCCAGCAGTGAGGTACAGCCCCACGAGCAGTACTTC
TRBJ2-7,13,NA,TRBV6-1,NA,CASSVTGSYEQYF,TGTGCCAGCAGTGTCACAGGCTCCTACGAGCAGTACTTC
TRBJ2-1,17,TRBD2,TRBV7-2,NA,CASSLGPMLAGSDEQFF,TGTGCCAGCAGCTTAGGCCCTATGTTAGCGGGATCGGATGAGCAGTTCTTC
TRBJ2-1,17,TRBD2,TRBV28,NA,CASSLALGGGSYNEQFF,TGTGCCAGCAGTTTAGCCCTCGGCGGGGGCTCCTACAATGAGCAGTTCTTC
TRBJ2-5,17,TRBD2,TRBV5-1,many,CASSSWTSGGSKKTQYF,TGCGCCAGCAGCTCCTGGACTAGCGGGGGATCCAAAAAGACCCAGTACTTC
TRBJ2-7,14,TRBD2,TRBV5-1,few,CASSFPAGDHEQYF,TGCGCCAGCAGCTTCCCTGCGGGGGACCACGAGCAGTACTTC
TRBJ2-6,18,TRBD1,TRBV29-1,few,CSVGDWDRDFTGANVLTF,TGCAGCGTTGGAGACTGGGACAGGGACTTTACTGGGGCCAACGTCCTGACTTTC
TRBJ2-2,16,NA,TRBV4-1,many,CASSQARGPDTGELFF,TGCGCCAGCAGCCAAGCCCGAGGGCCGGACACCGGGGAGCTGTTTTTT
TRBJ2-7,13,NA,TRBV6-1,few,CASSLGVSWEQYF,TGTGCCAGCAGCCTGGGAGTCTCGTGGGAGCAGTACTTC
TRBJ1-2,15,NA,TRBV7-9,NA,CASSFLSRSDYGYTF,TGTGCCAGCAGCTTTCTAAGCAGGAGTGACTATGGCTACACCTTC
TRBJ2-7,16,TRBD1,TRBV14,many,CASSQGGLTGIYEQYF,TGTGCCAGCAGCCAAGGGGGTTTGACAGGGATCTACGAGCAGTACTTC
TRBJ2-7,17,NA,TRBV4-1,few,CASSRGQGALGKDEQYF,TGCGCCAGCAGCCGCGGCCAGGGTGCCTTGGGGAAGGACGAGCAGTACTTC
TRBJ1-3,18,TRBD1,TRBV12-3/TRBV12-4,NA,CASSQHYRDRPSGNTIYF,TGTGCCAGCAGCCAACATTACCGGGACAGACCCTCTGGAAACACCATATATTTT
TRBJ2-7,15,TRBD2,TRBV4-1,few,CASSHPSGSSYEQYF,TGCGCCAGCAGCCACCCTAGCGGAAGCTCCTACGAGCAGTACTTC